This paragraph covers one T cell receptor beta chain sequence. This clonotype has just a few counts. The antigen it binds to is not known. No base-level quality is on record; no much larger clone is a single base apart. These data originate in a study of T cells in Graves' hyperthyroidism and ophthalmopathy (dated by TCRdb to about 2019). Regarding the research as a whole: Peripheral blood was collected at initial diagnosis, before any treatment. To identify TCR V-J signatures that set the groups apart, the researchers used a discovery cohort of more than 95 patients, made up of under 50 with Graves' ophthalmopathy and about 60 with stable Graves' hyperthyroidism. An independent validation cohort of about 20 hyperthyroidism patients and approximately 16 patients who later progressed to ophthalmopathy tested prospective prediction of ophthalmopathy. The roughly 100 discovery patients were randomly divided into training and test sets at a 7:3 ratio. In roughly six Graves' hyperthyroidism patients, the study also compared T-cell repertoires from thyroid tissue with T-cell repertoires from blood. After blood sampling, hyperthyroidism patients were treated with methimazole at a starting dose of 30 mg daily, and ophthalmopathy patients were treated with high-dose intravenous methylprednisolone. The paper reports TCR Vbeta CDR3 sequencing of approximately 140 peripheral blood samples: 40 or so ophthalmopathy, fewer than 80 hyperthyroidism and 17 progressor patients. Study-level results and caveats: Sample size was not statistically predetermined, and investigators were not blinded to group allocation. In validation, the model predicted progression to ophthalmopathy a median of approximately 6.6 months before onset, with over 55% sensitivity and roughly 72% specificity. Most expanded thyroid clonotypes (frequency above 0.001) were also found in blood, which suggests that blood repertoires may mirror thyroid immune responses. A 13 V-J signature model separated ophthalmopathy from stable hyperthyroidism, with around 88% sensitivity and about 81% specificity in cross-validation and 80%/75% in testing.

Amplification of TCR beta CDR3 regions was carried out from RNA transcripts. A first-round RT-PCR of the TCR CDR3 used the HTBI primer set with the Qiagen OneStep RT-PCR kit. The libraries were constructed in a second round of multiplex PCR and then size-selected and purified. The libraries were sequenced on an Illumina HiSeq2000 using paired-end 100 bp reads. Per the source publication's procedure: SOAPnuke was used to process the raw data, with reads discarded if the reads contained adapters or uncalled bases, had a mean Phred below 15, or lacked an exact constant-primer or identifier match. COPE v1.2.5 was used to merge the high-quality paired reads, and each unique nucleotide sequence was defined as a clonotype. MiTCR v1.1 was used to align clonotypes to the IMGT TRBV, TRBD and TRBJ reference segments. Only V-J combinations with frequency above 0.0001, covering roughly 99% of repertoires, were analysed. The TCS score was defined as the ratio of F50 (clonal expansion) to E x V (chaos), calculated using BLOSUM62-based TCRdist between CDR3 peptides within each V-J. Welch's t-statistics and random forest reduced fewer than 550 V-J features to about 13, which were used in a naive Bayes classifier (R e1071). TCRdb reprocessed the public reads (quality trimming at Q25 with fastp, clone calling with MiXCR) and kept in-frame beta chains. Each CDR3 protein gets just one entry, which takes the most common genes and DNA from the rows behind it. The V and J calls were not made by the authors but by TCRdb's processing. The sample has approximately 740,000 distinct CDR3 sequences on record, approximately 14% of them singletons. More than 8.5% of the sample belongs to the ten largest clones.

Stable Graves' hyperthyroidism was defined as no progression to ophthalmopathy during 18 months of follow-up. Hyperthyroidism patients were aged 18 to 65 years and newly diagnosed, with disease duration of less than 2 months. The study excluded patients with uncontrolled infections, other autoimmune diseases, pregnancy or lactation. Diagnoses relied on clinical symptoms, serum thyroxine and TRAb, thyroid ultrasound and orbital computed tomography. Ficoll-Paque density gradient centrifugation was used to isolate PBMCs from under 11 ml of fresh peripheral blood. Total RNA was extracted using Trizol reagent, and RNA quality was assessed on an Agilent 2100 Bioanalyzer. The CDR3 holds 14 amino acids from the cysteine to the phenylalanine. Only the CDR3 part of the read is kept: 42 bases, read in frame from the first base. The germline V gene encodes CDR1 LGHNA and CDR2 YSLEER. Deletion took 0 bases off V and 10 bases off J, with a span of 13 bases between the germline ends.

This TCR came from a woman aged 18-35 years with Graves' hyperthyroidism. The V and J genes are TRBV4-3 and TRBJ2-1; a confident D gene designation cannot be given. The sample consisted of blood. In nucleotides, the sequence is TGCGCCAGCAGCCAAGATCTATGGGGTGTGGAGCAGTTCTTC. Translated, it reads CASSQDLWGVEQFF.